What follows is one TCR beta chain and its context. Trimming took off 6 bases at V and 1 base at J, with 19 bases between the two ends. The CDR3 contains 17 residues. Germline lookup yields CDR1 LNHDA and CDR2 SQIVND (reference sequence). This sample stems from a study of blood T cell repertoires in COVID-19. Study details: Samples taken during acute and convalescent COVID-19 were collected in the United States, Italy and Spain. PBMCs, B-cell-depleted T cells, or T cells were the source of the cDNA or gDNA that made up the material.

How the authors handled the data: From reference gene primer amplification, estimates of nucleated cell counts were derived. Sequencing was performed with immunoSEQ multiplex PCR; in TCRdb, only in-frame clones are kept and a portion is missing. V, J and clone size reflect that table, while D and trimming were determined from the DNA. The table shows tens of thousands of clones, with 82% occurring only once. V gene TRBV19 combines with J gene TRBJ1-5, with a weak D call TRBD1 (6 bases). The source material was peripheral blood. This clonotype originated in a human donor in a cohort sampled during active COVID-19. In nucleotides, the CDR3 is TGTGCCAGTAGAAGAGGGGGTCGGGGGGACAGCAATCAGCCCCAGCATTTT. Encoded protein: CASRRGGRGDSNQPQHF.